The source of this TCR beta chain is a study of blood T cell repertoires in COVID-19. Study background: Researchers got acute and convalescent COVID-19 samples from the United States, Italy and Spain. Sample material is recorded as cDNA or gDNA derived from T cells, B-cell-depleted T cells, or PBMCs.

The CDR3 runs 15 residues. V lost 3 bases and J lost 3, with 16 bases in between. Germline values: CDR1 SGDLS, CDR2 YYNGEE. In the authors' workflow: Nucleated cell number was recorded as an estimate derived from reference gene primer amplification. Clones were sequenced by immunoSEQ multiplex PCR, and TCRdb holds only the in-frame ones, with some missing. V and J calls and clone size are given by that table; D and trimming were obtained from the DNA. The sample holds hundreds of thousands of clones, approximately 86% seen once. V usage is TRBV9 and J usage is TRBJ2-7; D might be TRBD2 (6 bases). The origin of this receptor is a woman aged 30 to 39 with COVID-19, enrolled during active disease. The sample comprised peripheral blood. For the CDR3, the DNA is TGTGCCAGCAGCGGGGCCGCGGGGCCGATCTACGAGCAGTACTTC. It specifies CASSGAAGPIYEQYF.